This record concerns one T cell receptor beta chain sequence. This sample is part of a study of blood T cell repertoires in COVID-19. Study information: The United States, Italy and Spain supplied acute and convalescent COVID-19 samples. PBMCs, B-cell-depleted T cells, or T cells were the source of the cDNA or gDNA that made up the material.

The CDR3 covers 16 residues. The V end was cut by 6 bases, the J end by 7 bases, with 24 bases between. Germline V CDR1 and CDR2: MDHEN, SYDVKM. Original handling: Researchers report that nucleated cell counts were estimated from reference gene primer amplification. Profiled with immunoSEQ multiplex PCR; TCRdb holds only in-frame clones, not every one. D and trimming come from the DNA, and the V and J calls and clone size come from that table. This table holds 92,000 or so clones, about nine tenths found once. What was sequenced was peripheral blood. This chain uses TRBV28 with TRBJ1-2; perhaps TRBD1 as D (6 bases). The receptor was isolated from a man between 60 and 75 years old with acute or convalescent COVID-19. Here the CDR3 reads CASSPTGHRGKTGYTF. CDR3 nucleotides: TGTGCCAGCAGCCCTACGGGACACCGTGGAAAGACTGGCTACACCTTC.